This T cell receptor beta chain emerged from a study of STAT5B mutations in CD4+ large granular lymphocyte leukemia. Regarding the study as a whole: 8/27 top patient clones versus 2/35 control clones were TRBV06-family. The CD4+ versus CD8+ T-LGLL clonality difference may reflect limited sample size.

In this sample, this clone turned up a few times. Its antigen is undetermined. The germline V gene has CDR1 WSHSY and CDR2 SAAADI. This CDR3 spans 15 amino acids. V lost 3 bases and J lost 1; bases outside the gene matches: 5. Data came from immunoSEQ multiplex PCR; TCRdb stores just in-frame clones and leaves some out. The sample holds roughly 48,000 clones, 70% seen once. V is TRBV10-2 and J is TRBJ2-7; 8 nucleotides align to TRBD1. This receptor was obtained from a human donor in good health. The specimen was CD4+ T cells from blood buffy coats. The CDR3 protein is CASSDATGGSYEQYV. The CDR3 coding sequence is TGCGCCAGCAGTGATGCTACAGGGGGATCCTACGAGCAGTACGTC.